The entry below gives a single T cell receptor (beta chain) sequence along with its context. CDR3 length: 17 amino acids. J gave up 5 bases and V 0 bases, and 8 bases lay outside the gene matches. Germline loops: CDR1 LGHNA, CDR2 YSLEER. The data are from a study of T cell changes during pregnancy in multiple sclerosis. Using immunoSEQ multiplex PCR, the repertoire was profiled, and TCRdb retains in-frame clones only, with some absent. This sample has 80,000 or so clones, with 92% found just once. The sequences come from peripheral blood, collected before pregnancy. The sequence came from a female donor with multiple sclerosis, enrolled in a pregnancy study. This chain connects TRBV4-3 to TRBJ2-2, with TRBD1 matching 8 bases. In nucleotides, the CDR3 is TGCGCCAGCAGCCAAGATAGAGGACAGGGTAAAACCGGGGAGCTGTTTTTT. Translation: CASSQDRGQGKTGELFF.